This T cell receptor beta chain was profiled in a study of T cell changes during pregnancy in multiple sclerosis. The CDR3 has 15 amino acids. The germline V gene has CDR1 SGHNT and CDR2 YENEEA. V was trimmed by 6 bases and J by 6 bases, leaving 20 bases between them. Assay: immunoSEQ multiplex PCR; the TCRdb copy retains only in-frame clones and omits some. The sample consists of 60,000 or so clones, 70% to 90% of them appearing once. The starting material was peripheral blood, obtained in the first trimester of pregnancy. This chain joins TRBV11-3 and TRBJ1-2; D is ambiguous. The receptor was isolated from a female donor in good health, enrolled as a control in a pregnancy study. The DNA for the CDR3 is TGTGCCAGCAGTTATACACGACCCGACGGGAATGGCTACACCTTC. This translates into CASSYTRPDGNGYTF.